The present TCR beta chain was sequenced within a study of blood T cell repertoires in COVID-19. Study-level information: Samples representing acute and convalescent COVID-19 were sourced from the United States, Italy and Spain. Nucleic acid was either cDNA or gDNA, and it came from T cells, B-cell-depleted T cells, or PBMCs.

The CDR3 is 16 amino acids. In germline, CDR1 is MNHEY, CDR2 SMNVEV (reference sequence). Trimming shortened V by 5 bases and J by 4 bases, and 20 bases separated the two germline ends. TCRdb's table, derived via immunoSEQ multiplex PCR, lists solely in-frame clones and lacks some. The sample lists about 250,000 clones, about 90% occurring once. Input material: peripheral blood. The clonotype was recovered from an older man with acute or convalescent COVID-19. The rearrangement joins TRBV27 to TRBJ1-2; tentatively, D is TRBD1 (6 bases). CDR3 amino acids: CASSPRLAGGAYGYTF. The CDR3 DNA is TGTGCCAGCAGTCCCCGCCTTGCGGGGGGGGCCTATGGCTACACCTTC.